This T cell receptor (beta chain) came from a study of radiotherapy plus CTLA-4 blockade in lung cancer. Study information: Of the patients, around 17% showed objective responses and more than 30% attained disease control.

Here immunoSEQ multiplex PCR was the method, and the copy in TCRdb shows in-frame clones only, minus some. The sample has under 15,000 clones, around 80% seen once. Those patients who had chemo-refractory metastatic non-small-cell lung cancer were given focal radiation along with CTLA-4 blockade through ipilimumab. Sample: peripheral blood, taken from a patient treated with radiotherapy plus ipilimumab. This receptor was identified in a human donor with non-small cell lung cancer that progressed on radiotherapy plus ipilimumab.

The CDR3 region has the DNA TGTGCCAGCAGCCCACCTAAGGCTCAGGTGACCAAAAACATTCAGTACTTC. Amino acids: CASSPPKAQVTKNIQYF. The rearrangement joins TRBV16 to TRBJ2-4; no clear D gene. V lost 4 bases, J lost 2 bases, and 18 bases lay in between. Germline loops: CDR1 KGHSY, CDR2 FQNENV. This CDR3 region has 17 residues.